The 15 T cell receptor beta chains listed next were all sequenced from one sample in a study of control samples from healthy donors and cancer patients. TCRdb keeps only in-frame clones here, not all; method: immunoSEQ multiplex PCR. The sample yields about 51,000 clones, approximately 89% seen once. Sequencing was done on a sample of PBMCs. These receptors were obtained from a man aged 40-49 years with colorectal cancer.

The rearrangement links TRBV28 to TRBJ2-1, with TRBD1 as a possible D gene (6 bases). Trimming shortened V by 7 bases and J by 7 bases, and 20 bases separated the two germline ends. The CDR3 is made up of 15 amino acids. CDR1 is MDHEN, CDR2 SYDVKM, per germline. CDR3 DNA: TGTGCCAGCAAGGGGGATCGCAGGGCCTCTAATGAGCAGTTCTTC. Amino acids: CASKGDRRASNEQFF.

This chain connects TRBV5-1 to TRBJ1-1; 10 bases line up with TRBD1. This CDR3 has 13 amino acids. Germline V gene data show CDR1 as SGHRS and CDR2 as YFSETQ. Trimming removed 9 bases from V and 4 bases from J; junction bases left unmatched: 6. Written as DNA, the CDR3 is TGCGCCACCCGACAGGGGGCAAGCACTGAAGCTTTCTTT. Its translation is CATRQGASTEAFF. Full variable domain (rest looked up from reference TRBV5-1 and TRBJ1-1): KAGVTQTPRYLIKTRGQQVTLSCSPISGHRSVSWYQQTPGQGLQFLFEYFSETQRNKGNFPGRFSGRQFSNSRSEMNVSTLELGDSALYLCATRQGASTEAFFGQGTRLTVV.

This clone is a singleton in its sample. The DNA of the CDR3 is TGTGCCAGCAGCTTAACGACAGGGTCGAACACTGAAGCTTTCTTT. Translation: CASSLTTGSNTEAFF. This chain links TRBV7-3 with TRBJ1-1; 7 bases line up with TRBD1. The ends lost 0 bases at V and 1 base at J; junction bases unmatched: 2. The CDR3 extends over 15 amino acids. CDR1 SGHTA and CDR2 FQGTGA come from the germline V gene.

The chain is built from TRBV30 and TRBJ1-2, with no clear D. The CDR3 runs to 12 residues. The V and J ends lost 3 bases and 4 bases respectively, with 9 bases between them. Germline V CDR1 and CDR2: GTSNPN, SVGIG (reference sequence). The CDR3 loop is CAWRIGSYGYTF. For the CDR3, the DNA is TGTGCCTGGAGAATAGGCTCCTATGGCTACACCTTC.

The V and J genes are TRBV2 and TRBJ1-5; D is perhaps TRBD1 (5 bases). The CDR3 length is 13 residues. The germline CDR1 and CDR2 sequences are SNHLY and FYNNEI. The germline V and J ends were trimmed by 7 bases and 3 bases, with 10 bases remaining between them. This CDR3 is CASTGRINQPQHF. CDR3 DNA: TGTGCCAGCACAGGGAGGATCAATCAGCCCCAGCATTTT.

This chain connects TRBV6-5 to TRBJ1-1; TRBD1 matches at 9 bases. Germline V gives CDR1 MNHEY, CDR2 SVGAGI. V trimming: 6 bases; J trimming: 6 bases; junction bases outside the gene matches: 8. This CDR3 is built from 14 residues. The CDR3 region has the DNA TGTGCCAGCAGCGACGGACAGGGGAGGTCTGAAGCTTTCTTT. This sequence encodes CASSDGQGRSEAFF.

V is TRBV11-2 and J is TRBJ2-1; 10 nucleotides match TRBD2. CDR3 length: 15 amino acids. V dropped 1 base and J dropped 9; count of bases not matched to a gene: 6. Germline V gives CDR1 SGHAT, CDR2 FQNNGV. CDR3 loop: CASSLGGSGRFEQFF. The CDR3 coding sequence is TGTGCCAGCAGCTTAGGCGGTAGCGGGAGGTTTGAGCAGTTCTTC. The full variable domain, rest sourced from reference TRBV11-2 and TRBJ2-1, is EAGVAQSPRYKIIEKRQSVAFWCNPISGHATLYWYQQILGQGPKLLIQFQNNGVVDDSQLPKDRFSAERLKGVDSTLKIQPAKLEDSAVYLCASSLGGSGRFEQFFGPGTRLTVL.

The chain carries TRBV19 and TRBJ1-5; D possibly corresponds to TRBD1 (5 bases). Looked up from germline, CDR1 is LNHDA and CDR2 is SQIVND (reference sequence). Trimming took 5 bases from V and 6 from J, leaving 23 bases between them. This CDR3 contains 17 residues. This CDR3 reads CASSLDSLSRLRQPQHF. In DNA, the CDR3 is TGTGCCAGTAGTCTTGACAGTCTGAGTCGGTTACGTCAGCCCCAGCATTTT. Using reference TRBV19 and TRBJ1-5 for the parts outside the CDR3, the full variable domain is DGGITQSPKYLFRKEGQNVTLSCEQNLNHDAMYWYRQDPGQGLRLIYYSQIVNDFQKGDIAEGYSVSREKKESFPLTVTSAQKNPTAFYLCASSLDSLSRLRQPQHFGDGTRLSIL.

The gene calls are TRBV7-9 and TRBJ2-2, with D possibly TRBD1 on 5 matching bases. The CDR3 runs to 15 residues. Per germline, CDR1 SEHNR and CDR2 FQNEAQ (reference sequence). V was shortened by 4 bases and J by 4 bases, with 13 bases between the two germline ends. In DNA form, the CDR3 reads TGTGCCAGCAGCTATCAGGGAAGAGGCACCGGGGAGCTGTTTTTT. Translated, it gives CASSYQGRGTGELFF.

V and J are TRBV9 and TRBJ2-5, with unresolved D. Germline assignment: CDR1 SGDLS and CDR2 YYNGEE. The CDR3 covers 16 residues. Trimming left V 0 bases short and J 5 bases short, with 17 bases between. The CDR3 DNA reads TGTGCCAGCAGCGTAGCTGGCAGTGCGAGTGGGGAGACCCAGTACTTC. It specifies CASSVAGSASGETQYF.

The genes are TRBV2 and TRBJ2-7; D gene unclear. V was pared by 6 bases and J by 5 bases, with 17 bases between. Germline assignment: CDR1 SNHLY and CDR2 FYNNEI. The CDR3 runs to 14 residues. The CDR3 bases are TGTGCCAGCAGAAGACTTATAACCGGACACGAGCAGTACTTC. Translation: CASRRLITGHEQYF.

J is TRBJ1-1 and V is TRBV10-2, with D unresolved. CDR1 and CDR2 from the germline V gene are WSHSY and SAAADI. This CDR3 region has 14 residues. Trimming took 2 bases from V and 1 from J, leaving 8 bases between them. The CDR3, as DNA: TGCGCCAGCAGTGAGGTTACAAGGAACACTGAAGCTTTCTTT. Translated, it gives CASSEVTRNTEAFF.

The gene calls are TRBV29-1 and TRBJ2-1; D unclear. Germline values: CDR1 SQVTM, CDR2 ANQGSEA. This CDR3 is built from 15 residues. Trimming left V 4 bases short and J 0 bases short, with 13 bases between. In DNA form, the CDR3 reads TGCAGCGTTGGGGGTAGGGTTAGCTCCTACAATGAGCAGTTCTTC. Translation gives CSVGGRVSSYNEQFF.

This rearrangement joins TRBV10-2 to TRBJ2-1, with TRBD2 matching over 16 bases. The CDR3 extends over 17 amino acids. Germline lookup yields CDR1 WSHSY and CDR2 SAAADI. V lost 7 bases, J lost 8 bases, and 11 bases stayed unmatched. CDR3 sequence reads: CASTDSGTSGRGHEQFF. CDR3 nucleotide sequence: TGCGCCAGCACCGACTCCGGGACTAGCGGGAGGGGGCATGAGCAGTTCTTC.

V gene TRBV7-2 combines with J gene TRBJ1-6; a weak D match, TRBD1 (5 bases). Germline lookup yields CDR1 SGHTA and CDR2 FQGNSA. This CDR3 has 15 amino acids. V lost 1 base to trimming and J lost 7 bases, with 11 bases between them. CDR3 DNA: TGTGCCAGCAGCTTAGTTGGGACGGTCAATTCACCCCTCCACTTT. Amino acids: CASSLVGTVNSPLHF.